Listed here are 2 T cell receptor beta chains from one sample, sequenced in a study of blood T cell repertoires in COVID-19 (dated by TCRdb to 2020 to 2022). The library was produced with the immunoSEQ multiplex PCR assay. TCRdb took over this immuneACCESS table, retaining in-frame rearrangements with V and J assigned. Such tables are incomplete; in checked studies, under half of the missing clones stem from an unresolved V gene, and the remainder is unexplained. In this sample the table shows tens of thousands of clones, about nine tenths of which occur a single time. Less than 7% of the sample goes to the ten largest clones. Sequencing input: peripheral blood. The receptors come from a woman aged 45-65 years with acute or convalescent COVID-19.

V and J are TRBV6-5 and TRBJ1-5; tentative D call: TRBD1 (6 bases). This CDR3 comprises 14 residues. Germline lookup yields CDR1 MNHEY and CDR2 SVGAGI. Trimming stripped 5 bases from V and 7 bases from J, with 15 bases between. CDR3 sequence: CASSPEGQWQPQHF. The CDR3 DNA is TGTGCCAGCAGTCCAGAGGGACAATGGCAGCCCCAGCATTTT.

The chain uses TRBV6-6 and TRBJ1-5; weak D call: TRBD1 (5 bases). Trimming pared 2 bases from V and 7 bases from J, leaving 9 bases between. The CDR3 has 13 residues. CDR1 is MNHNY and CDR2 is SVGAGI in the germline V gene (reference sequence). This CDR3 reads CASSYAGEQPQHF. CDR3 DNA: TGTGCCAGCAGTTACGCGGGGGAACAGCCCCAGCATTTT.